The 19 T cell receptor beta chains reported below all come from one sample, sequenced in a study of blood T cell repertoires in COVID-19. Method: immunoSEQ multiplex PCR; TCRdb's copy keeps in-frame clones and lacks some. The sample lists approximately 500,000 clones, around 89% seen once, with approximately 2% in the top ten. The specimen was PBMCs or T cells enriched from blood (not recorded which). These receptors came from a woman in her thirties or forties who had recovered from COVID-19.

The V gene is TRBV10-3, the J gene TRBJ1-1; TRBD1 matches at 7 bases. This CDR3 region has 13 residues. CDR1 and CDR2 (germline): ENHRY, SYGVKD. V lost 6 bases to trimming and J lost 3 bases; unmatched junction nucleotides: 4. The CDR3 loop reads CAIRTTGDTEAFF. The CDR3 DNA reads TGTGCCATCAGAACAACAGGGGACACTGAAGCTTTCTTT.

The genes are TRBV10-3 and TRBJ2-7; 9 bases are a match to TRBD1. The CDR3 has 16 amino acids. Germline V CDR1 and CDR2: ENHRY, SYGVKD. V lost 3 bases to trimming and J lost 6 bases; unmatched junction nucleotides: 12. DNA for the CDR3: TGTGCCATCAGTGATTACGGACAGGGGATCCCTTCCGAGCAGTACTTC. The encoded protein is CAISDYGQGIPSEQYF.

Only a few counts were recorded for this clone. The chain recombines TRBV11-2 with TRBJ1-2; 10 bases are shared with TRBD1. The CDR3 is made up of 15 amino acids. CDR1 and CDR2 (germline): SGHAT, FQNNGV. Trimming at V came to 1 base and at J to 8 bases, leaving 7 bases not matched to a gene. The CDR3 coding sequence is TGTGCCAGCAGCTTAGGTCCGGGACAGGGGAAAGGCTACACCTTC. Its translation: CASSLGPGQGKGYTF.

The chain uses TRBV6-5 and TRBJ1-4; D is perhaps TRBD1 (5 bases). The V end was cut by 0 bases, the J end by 14 bases, with 22 bases between. The CDR3 is 16 residues long. Germline V gene data show CDR1 as MNHEY and CDR2 as SVGAGI. CDR3 amino acids: CASSYSIWQPLGRLFF. In nucleotides, the CDR3 is TGTGCCAGCAGTTACTCGATTTGGCAGCCCCTGGGGCGGCTGTTTTTT.

This rearrangement joins TRBV11-2 to TRBJ1-1, with a possible D match to TRBD1 (6 bases). Germline V gene lookup returns CDR1 SGHAT and CDR2 FQNNGV. This CDR3 region has 13 residues. V was trimmed by 7 bases and J by 5 bases, leaving 14 bases between them. The CDR3 sequence: CASTGQKGTEAFF. The CDR3, as DNA: TGTGCCAGCACCGGACAGAAAGGTACTGAAGCTTTCTTT.

The chain joins TRBV7-6 to TRBJ2-3; 7 bases map to TRBD2. This CDR3 has 13 amino acids. J was trimmed by 3 bases and V by 8 bases; bases with no gene match: 5. Germline CDR1 reads SGHVS; CDR2 reads FNYEAQ. CDR3 amino acids: CASSGGRTDTQYF. The CDR3 DNA sequence: TGTGCCAGCTCCGGGGGGAGGACAGATACGCAGTATTTT.

In nucleotides, the CDR3 is TGTGCCAGCAGTGAAGTCAGGTGGCTCCAACCCCCTGAGCAGTTCTTC. Encoded protein: CASSEVRWLQPPEQFF. The rearrangement links TRBV6-1 to TRBJ2-1; D gene ambiguous. Germline CDR1 reads MNHNS; CDR2 reads SASEGT. CDR3 length: 16 amino acids. V was cut by 1 base and J by 9 bases, with 19 bases left in between.

The chain couples TRBV29-1 to TRBJ2-7; D perhaps matches TRBD1 (5 bases). CDR3 length: 11 residues. Between the trimmed V and J ends, which lost 6 bases and 4 bases, there was a span of 10 bases. Germline loops: CDR1 SQVTM, CDR2 ANQGSEA. For the CDR3, the DNA is TGCAGCGTCATAGCAGGGTACGAGCAGTACTTC. Translation gives CSVIAGYEQYF.

The chain combines TRBV7-2 with TRBJ2-5; 7 positions match TRBD2. V was pared by 4 bases and J by 4 bases, with 12 bases of the junction left unmatched. The CDR3 is 16 residues long. From germline, CDR1 is SGHTA and CDR2 FQGNSA. The CDR3: CASSWRGTKRGETQYF. As DNA, the CDR3 is TGTGCCAGCAGCTGGCGAGGGACTAAACGAGGAGAGACCCAGTACTTC.

This chain links TRBV7-2 with TRBJ1-1, with D perhaps matching TRBD1 (5 bases). Per the germline V gene, CDR1 is SGHTA and CDR2 is FQGNSA. This CDR3 has 14 amino acids. V was shortened by 5 bases and J by 1 base, with 11 bases between the two germline ends. CDR3 DNA sequence: TGTGCCAGCAGCCCGGGACTTACGAACACTGAAGCTTTCTTT. Protein sequence: CASSPGLTNTEAFF.

The V and J genes are TRBV5-8 and TRBJ1-5, with D perhaps TRBD1 (5 bases). Looked up from germline, CDR1 is SGHTS and CDR2 is YDEGEE. V lost 2 bases to trimming and J lost 3 bases, with 12 bases between them. The CDR3 runs 15 residues. The CDR3 protein is CASSFSDRYNQPQHF. The DNA of the CDR3 is TGTGCCAGCAGCTTTTCCGACAGATACAATCAGCCCCAGCATTTT.

This rearrangement joins TRBV7-9 to TRBJ1-3; D is unclear. Trimming shortened V by 0 bases and J by 8 bases, and 5 bases separated the two germline ends. Germline V gene data show CDR1 as SEHNR and CDR2 as FQNEAQ (reference sequence). CDR3 length equals 12 residues. This chain's CDR3 is CASSLALDTIYF. CDR3 nucleotide sequence: TGTGCCAGCAGCTTAGCGCTAGACACCATATATTTT.

This clone came up a few times. The chain combines TRBV10-3 with TRBJ2-3, with TRBD1 identical over 8 bases. CDR1 and CDR2 from the germline V gene are ENHRY and SYGVKD. With V trimmed by 2 bases and J by 2 bases, 6 bases remained unmatched. The CDR3 runs to 16 residues. CDR3 bases: TGTGCCATCAGTGAGGACAGGGGTTTCTCCACAGATACGCAGTATTTT. This encodes CAISEDRGFSTDTQYF.

This clone was counted a few times. The chain has TRBV5-5 and TRBJ2-1; 15 bases align to TRBD2. CDR1 is SGHKS and CDR2 is YYEKEE in the germline V gene (reference sequence). Losses at the gene ends were 2 bases for V and 6 bases for J; bases not matched to a gene: 6. CDR3 size: 17 residues. DNA of the CDR3: TGTGCCAGCAGCTTTTTTAGGACTAGCGGGAGGGCCAATGAGCAGTTCTTC. As protein: CASSFFRTSGRANEQFF.

This rearrangement joins TRBV18 to TRBJ1-5; tentatively, D is TRBD1 (5 bases). V lost 3 bases, J lost 0 bases, and 12 bases lay in between. This CDR3 spans 16 amino acids. CDR1 and CDR2 (germline): KGHSH, LQKENI. In nucleotides, the CDR3 is TGTGCCAGCTCACCGGGAATAGGGGCTAGCAATCAGCCCCAGCATTTT. Translation: CASSPGIGASNQPQHF.

The gene calls are TRBV9 and TRBJ1-4, with D perhaps matching TRBD1 (5 bases). Germline V gene data show CDR1 as SGDLS and CDR2 as YYNGEE. The V and J ends lost 0 bases and 7 bases respectively, with 13 bases between them. The CDR3 is 15 amino acids. CDR3: CASSVAPGLSEKLFF. The CDR3 nucleotides are TGTGCCAGCAGCGTAGCTCCAGGGTTGAGTGAAAAACTGTTTTTT.

This rearrangement joins TRBV18 to TRBJ2-2; 9 bases agree with TRBD1. Germline trimming cut 4 bases from V and 6 bases from J; bases unmatched to any gene: 9. This CDR3 has 16 residues. Germline assignment: CDR1 KGHSH and CDR2 LQKENI. The DNA of the CDR3 is TGTGCCAGCTCACAAACGGGACAGGGTATCGCCGGGGAGCTGTTTTTT. Translated: CASSQTGQGIAGELFF.

This chain's CDR3 is CSVEDLGTDSPYEQYF. DNA for the CDR3: TGCAGCGTTGAAGATCTGGGGACAGATTCGCCCTACGAGCAGTACTTC. This chain joins TRBV29-1 and TRBJ2-7, with 7 bases identical to TRBD1. V gave up 0 bases and J gave up 2 bases; unmatched junction bases: 10. Per germline, CDR1 SQVTM and CDR2 ANQGSEA. This CDR3 is built from 16 residues.

CDR3 sequence (DNA): TGTGCCAGCAGCGGCGGGTATAGCAATCAGCCCCAGCATTTT. This translates into CASSGGYSNQPQHF. The chain couples TRBV27 to TRBJ1-5, with no clear D. Trimming removed 6 bases from V and 0 bases from J, with 9 bases in between. This CDR3 contains 14 residues. Looked up from germline, CDR1 is MNHEY and CDR2 is SMNVEV (reference sequence).